This T cell receptor beta chain was observed in a study of cytomegalovirus exposure and HLA in healthy donors. CDR3 length: 17 amino acids. Per the germline V gene, CDR1 is MGHRA and CDR2 is YSYEKL. Trimming cost V 1 base and J 5 bases; bases outside gene matches: 8. The PCR ran on 60 Vbeta and 13 Jbeta primers. Clones were read by immunoSEQ multiplex PCR, and TCRdb kept only the in-frame ones, dropping some. The sample has tens of thousands of clones, approximately 79% seen once. The specimen sequenced was PBMCs. The source of this sequence is a woman aged 40 to 49 in good health and CMV-seropositive. The V call is TRBV4-1, the J call TRBJ2-3; 11 positions agree with TRBD2. CDR3 nucleotides: TGCGCCAGCAGCCAAGCACGCGCTAGCGGGGGGTTAGATACGCAGTATTTT. Translation gives CASSQARASGGLDTQYF.